This TCR beta chain was observed in a study of blood T cell repertoires in COVID-19. Study-wide background: Whether acute or convalescent, the COVID-19 samples came from the United States, Italy and Spain. PBMCs, B-cell-depleted T cells, or T cells were the source of the cDNA or gDNA that made up the material.

Authors' processing steps: Amplified reference gene primers provided the basis for estimating nucleated cell counts. Assay: immunoSEQ multiplex PCR; the TCRdb copy retains only in-frame clones and omits some. V, J and clone size derive from that table, while D and trimming were established from the DNA sequence. The data hold 90,000 to 140,000 clones, with 80% to 90% observed a single time. The V end was cut by 6 bases, the J end by 7 bases, with 12 bases between. The CDR3 covers 13 residues. Germline CDR1 and CDR2: MNHEY and SVGEGT. J is TRBJ2-2 and V is TRBV6-2 or TRBV6-3; tentative D call: TRBD2 (5 bases). The sample comprised peripheral blood. This clonotype was obtained from a woman aged 70-85 years with acute or convalescent COVID-19. The chain's CDR3 is CASSLGVFGELFF. The CDR3 region has the DNA TGTGCCAGCAGCCTCGGGGTTTTCGGGGAGCTGTTTTTT.